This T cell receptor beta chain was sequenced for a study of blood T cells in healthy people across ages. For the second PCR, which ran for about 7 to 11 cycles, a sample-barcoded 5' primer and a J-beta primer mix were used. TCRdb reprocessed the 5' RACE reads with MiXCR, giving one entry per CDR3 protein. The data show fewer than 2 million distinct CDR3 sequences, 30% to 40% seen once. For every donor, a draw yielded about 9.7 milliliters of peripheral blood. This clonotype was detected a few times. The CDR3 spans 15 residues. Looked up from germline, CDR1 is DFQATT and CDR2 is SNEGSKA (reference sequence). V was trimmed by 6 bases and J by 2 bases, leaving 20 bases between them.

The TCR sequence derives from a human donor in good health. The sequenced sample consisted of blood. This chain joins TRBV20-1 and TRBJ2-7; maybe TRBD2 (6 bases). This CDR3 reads CSARNRGGETYEQYF. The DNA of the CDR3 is TGCAGTGCCAGAAACCGAGGAGGGGAAACCTACGAGCAGTACTTC.